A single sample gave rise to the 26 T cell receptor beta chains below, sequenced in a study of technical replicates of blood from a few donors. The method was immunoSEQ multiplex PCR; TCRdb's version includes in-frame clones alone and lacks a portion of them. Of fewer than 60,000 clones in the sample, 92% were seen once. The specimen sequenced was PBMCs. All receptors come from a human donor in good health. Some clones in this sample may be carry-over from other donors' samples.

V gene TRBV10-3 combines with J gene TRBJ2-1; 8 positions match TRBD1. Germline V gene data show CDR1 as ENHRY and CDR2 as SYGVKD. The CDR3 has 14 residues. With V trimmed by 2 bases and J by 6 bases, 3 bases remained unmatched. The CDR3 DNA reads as TGTGCCATCAGTGAGCCGGACAGGGCCAATGAGCAGTTCTTC. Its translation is CAISEPDRANEQFF.

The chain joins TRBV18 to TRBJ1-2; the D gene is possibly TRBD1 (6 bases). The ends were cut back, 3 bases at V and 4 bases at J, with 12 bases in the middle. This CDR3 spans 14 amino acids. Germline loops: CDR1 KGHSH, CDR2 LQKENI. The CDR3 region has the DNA TGTGCCAGCTCACCCAACCGGGACATCTATGGCTACACCTTC. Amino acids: CASSPNRDIYGYTF.

CDR3 in DNA: TGTGCCAGCAGTGATGACAGGGCCGGCTACACCTTC. Its translation: CASSDDRAGYTF. The V and J genes are TRBV2 and TRBJ1-2; 7 bases agree with TRBD1. The length of the CDR3 is 12 residues. Germline values: CDR1 SNHLY, CDR2 FYNNEI. The junction had 3 bases not matched to a gene; V was cut back by 3 bases and J by 8 bases.

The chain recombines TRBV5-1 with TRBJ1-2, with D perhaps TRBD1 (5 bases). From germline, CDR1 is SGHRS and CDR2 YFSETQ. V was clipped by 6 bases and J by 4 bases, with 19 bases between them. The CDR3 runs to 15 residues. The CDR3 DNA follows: TGCGCCAGCACAGACCCCCATCGGGGGAGCTATGGCTACACCTTC. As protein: CASTDPHRGSYGYTF.

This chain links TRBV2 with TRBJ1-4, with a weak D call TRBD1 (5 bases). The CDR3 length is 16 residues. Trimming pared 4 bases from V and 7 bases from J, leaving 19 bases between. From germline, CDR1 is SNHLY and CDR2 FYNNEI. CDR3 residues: CASSGFSQAVAEKLFF. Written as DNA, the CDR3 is TGTGCCAGCAGTGGTTTTTCACAGGCCGTAGCTGAAAAACTGTTTTTT.

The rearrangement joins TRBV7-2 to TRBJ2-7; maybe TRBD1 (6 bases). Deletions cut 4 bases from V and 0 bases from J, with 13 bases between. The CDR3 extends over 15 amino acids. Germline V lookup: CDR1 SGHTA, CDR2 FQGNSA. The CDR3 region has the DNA TGTGCCAGCAGCTCAGGGGACCCGAGCTCCTACGAGCAGTACTTC. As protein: CASSSGDPSSYEQYF.

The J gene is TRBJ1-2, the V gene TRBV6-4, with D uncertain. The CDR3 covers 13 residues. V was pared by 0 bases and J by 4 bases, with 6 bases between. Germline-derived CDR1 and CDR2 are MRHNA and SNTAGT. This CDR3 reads CASSDSEGYGYTF. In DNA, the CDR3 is TGTGCCAGCAGTGACTCTGAGGGCTATGGCTACACCTTC.

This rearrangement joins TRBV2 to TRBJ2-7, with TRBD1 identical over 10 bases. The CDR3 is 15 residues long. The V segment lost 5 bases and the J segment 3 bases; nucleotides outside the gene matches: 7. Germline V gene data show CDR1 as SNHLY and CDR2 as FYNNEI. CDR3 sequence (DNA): TGTGCCAGCAGTTATCGGGACAGGGGCCTCTACGAGCAGTACTTC. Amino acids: CASSYRDRGLYEQYF. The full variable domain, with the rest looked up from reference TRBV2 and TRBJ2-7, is EPEVTQTPSHQVTQMGQEVILRCVPISNHLYFYWYRQILGQKVEFLVSFYNNEISEKSEIFDDQFSVERPDGSNFTLKIRSTKLEDSAMYFCASSYRDRGLYEQYFGPGTRLTVT.

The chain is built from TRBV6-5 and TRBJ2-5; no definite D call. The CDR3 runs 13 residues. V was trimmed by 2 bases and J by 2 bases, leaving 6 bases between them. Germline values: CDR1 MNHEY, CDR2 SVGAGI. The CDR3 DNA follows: TGTGCCAGCAGTTACAGCGCACAAGAGACCCAGTACTTC. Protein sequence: CASSYSAQETQYF.

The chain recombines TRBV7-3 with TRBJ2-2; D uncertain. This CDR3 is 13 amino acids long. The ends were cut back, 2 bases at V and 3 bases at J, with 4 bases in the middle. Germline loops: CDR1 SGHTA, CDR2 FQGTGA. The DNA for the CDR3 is TGTGCCAGCAGCTTAGTATACACCGGGGAGCTGTTTTTT. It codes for CASSLVYTGELFF.

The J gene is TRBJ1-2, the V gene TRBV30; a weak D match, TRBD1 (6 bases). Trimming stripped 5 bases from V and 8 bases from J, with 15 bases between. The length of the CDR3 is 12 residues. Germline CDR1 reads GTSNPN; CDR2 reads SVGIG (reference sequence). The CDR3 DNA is TGTGCCTGGCCCCGGGGGGCTAGAGGCTACACCTTC. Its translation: CAWPRGARGYTF. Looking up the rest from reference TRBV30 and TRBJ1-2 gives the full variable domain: SQTIHQWPATLVQPVGSPLSLECTVEGTSNPNLYWYRQAAGRGLQLLFYSVGIGQISSEVPQNLSASRPQDRQFILSSKKLLLSDSGFYLCAWPRGARGYTFGSGTRLTVV.

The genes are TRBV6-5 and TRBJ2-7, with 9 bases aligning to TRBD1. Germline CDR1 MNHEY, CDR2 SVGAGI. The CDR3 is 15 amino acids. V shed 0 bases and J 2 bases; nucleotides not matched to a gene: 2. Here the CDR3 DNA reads TGTGCCAGCAGTTACTCGGACAGGGGAACCTACGAGCAGTACTTC. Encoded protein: CASSYSDRGTYEQYF.

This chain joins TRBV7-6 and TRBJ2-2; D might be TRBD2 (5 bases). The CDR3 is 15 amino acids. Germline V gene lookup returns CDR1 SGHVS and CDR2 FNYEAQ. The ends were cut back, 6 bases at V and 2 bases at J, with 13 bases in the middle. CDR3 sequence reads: CASRKGDPNTGELFF. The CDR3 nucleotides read TGTGCCAGCAGGAAGGGAGATCCCAACACCGGGGAGCTGTTTTTT.

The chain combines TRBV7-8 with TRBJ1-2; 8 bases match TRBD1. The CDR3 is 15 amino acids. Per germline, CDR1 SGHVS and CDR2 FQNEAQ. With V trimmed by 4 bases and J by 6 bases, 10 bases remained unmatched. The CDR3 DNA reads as TGTGCCAGCAGCTCCTCCGGACAGGGTTATGATGGCTACACCTTC. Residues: CASSSSGQGYDGYTF.

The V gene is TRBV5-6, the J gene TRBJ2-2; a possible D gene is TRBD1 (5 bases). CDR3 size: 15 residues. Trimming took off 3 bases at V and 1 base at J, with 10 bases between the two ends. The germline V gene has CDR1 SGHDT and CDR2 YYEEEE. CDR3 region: CASSYYGQNTGELFF. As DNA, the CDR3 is TGTGCCAGCAGCTATTACGGACAGAACACCGGGGAGCTGTTTTTT.

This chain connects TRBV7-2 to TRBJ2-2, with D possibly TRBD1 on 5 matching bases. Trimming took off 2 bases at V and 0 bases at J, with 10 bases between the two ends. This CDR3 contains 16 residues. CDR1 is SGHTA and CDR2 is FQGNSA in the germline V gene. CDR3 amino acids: CASSLQTAANTGELFF. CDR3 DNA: TGTGCCAGCAGCTTACAGACAGCCGCGAACACCGGGGAGCTGTTTTTT.

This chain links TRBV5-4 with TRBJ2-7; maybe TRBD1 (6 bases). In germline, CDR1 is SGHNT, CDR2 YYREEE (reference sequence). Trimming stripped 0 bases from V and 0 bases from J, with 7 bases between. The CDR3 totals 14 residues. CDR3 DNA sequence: TGTGCCAGCAGCTTGGACAGGGTCTCCTACGAGCAGTACTTC. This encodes CASSLDRVSYEQYF.

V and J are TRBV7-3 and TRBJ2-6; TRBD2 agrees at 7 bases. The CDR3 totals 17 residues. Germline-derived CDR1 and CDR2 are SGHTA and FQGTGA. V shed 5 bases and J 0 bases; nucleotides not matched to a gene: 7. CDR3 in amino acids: CASSGGRESSGANVLTF. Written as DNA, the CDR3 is TGTGCCAGCAGCGGGGGGAGGGAGAGCTCTGGGGCCAACGTCCTGACTTTC.

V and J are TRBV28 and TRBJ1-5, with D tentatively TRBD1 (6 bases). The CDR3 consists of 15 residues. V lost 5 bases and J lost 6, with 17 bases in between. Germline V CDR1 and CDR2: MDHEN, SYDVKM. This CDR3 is CASSTTGKSGQPQHF. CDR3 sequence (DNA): TGTGCCAGCAGTACCACAGGGAAATCGGGTCAGCCCCAGCATTTT. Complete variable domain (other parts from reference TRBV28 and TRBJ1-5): DVKVTQSSRYLVKRTGEKVFLECVQDMDHENMFWYRQDPGLGLRLIYFSYDVKMKEKGDIPEGYSVSREKKERFSLILESASTNQTSMYLCASSTTGKSGQPQHFGDGTRLSIL.

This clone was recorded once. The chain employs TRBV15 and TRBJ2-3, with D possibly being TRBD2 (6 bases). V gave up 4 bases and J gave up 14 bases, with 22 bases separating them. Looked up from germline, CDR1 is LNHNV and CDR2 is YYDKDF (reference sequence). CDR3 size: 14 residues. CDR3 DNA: TGTGCCACCAGCACCCCCCAGCTAGGCGGGGATCGGTATTTT. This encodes CATSTPQLGGDRYF.

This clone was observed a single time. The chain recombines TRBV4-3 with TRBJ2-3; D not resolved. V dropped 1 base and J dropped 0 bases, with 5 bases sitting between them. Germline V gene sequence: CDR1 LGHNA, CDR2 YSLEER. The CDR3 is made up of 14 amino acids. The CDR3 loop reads CASSQGPSTDTQYF. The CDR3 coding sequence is TGCGCCAGCAGCCAAGGTCCAAGCACAGATACGCAGTATTTT.

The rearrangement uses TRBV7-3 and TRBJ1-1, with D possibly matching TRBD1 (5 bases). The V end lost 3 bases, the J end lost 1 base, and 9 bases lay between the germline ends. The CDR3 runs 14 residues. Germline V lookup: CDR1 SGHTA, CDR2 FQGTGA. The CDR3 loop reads CASSFLGQNTEAFF. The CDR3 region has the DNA TGTGCCAGCAGCTTCCTAGGACAGAACACTGAAGCTTTCTTT. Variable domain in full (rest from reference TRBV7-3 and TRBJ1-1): GAGVSQTPSNKVTEKGKYVELRCDPISGHTALYWYRQSLGQGPEFLIYFQGTGAADDSGLPNDRFFAVRPEGSVSTLKIQRTERGDSAVYLCASSFLGQNTEAFFGQGTRLTVV.

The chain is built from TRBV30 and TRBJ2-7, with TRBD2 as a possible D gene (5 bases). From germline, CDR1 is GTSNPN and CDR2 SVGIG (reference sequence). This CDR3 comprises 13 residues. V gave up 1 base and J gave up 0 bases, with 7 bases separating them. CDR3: CAWSGGSSYEQYF. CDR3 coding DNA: TGTGCCTGGAGTGGTGGGAGCTCCTACGAGCAGTACTTC.

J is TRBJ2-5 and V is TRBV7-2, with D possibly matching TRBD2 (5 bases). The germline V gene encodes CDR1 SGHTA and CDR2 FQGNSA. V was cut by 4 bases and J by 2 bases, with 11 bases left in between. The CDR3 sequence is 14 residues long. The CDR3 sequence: CASSYGLGQETQYF. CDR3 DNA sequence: TGTGCCAGCAGCTACGGACTCGGACAAGAGACCCAGTACTTC.

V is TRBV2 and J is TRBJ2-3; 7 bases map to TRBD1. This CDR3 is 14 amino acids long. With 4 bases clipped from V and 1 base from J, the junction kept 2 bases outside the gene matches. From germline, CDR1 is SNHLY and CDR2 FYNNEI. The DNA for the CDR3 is TGTGCCAGCAGTGGTCAGGGGGGCACAGATACGCAGTATTTT. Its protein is CASSGQGGTDTQYF.

CDR3 region: CSVEDRHPRGNGYTF. Here the CDR3 DNA reads TGCAGCGTTGAAGATAGGCACCCCCGAGGGAATGGCTACACCTTC. This chain uses TRBV29-1 with TRBJ1-2; no clear D gene. This CDR3 has 15 amino acids. Germline lookup yields CDR1 SQVTM and CDR2 ANQGSEA. V lost 0 bases, J lost 6 bases, and 17 bases lay in between.